A selection of T cell receptor beta chains follows, all from one sample in a study of cytomegalovirus exposure and HLA in healthy donors. Here immunoSEQ multiplex PCR was the method, and the copy in TCRdb shows in-frame clones only, minus some. The profile shows some 170,000 clones, roughly nine tenths of them singletons. Sequenced sample: PBMCs. All receptors derive from a woman aged 25 to 45 in good health and CMV-seronegative. CDR3s include the opening cysteine and the closing phenylalanine or tryptophan. D genes are given only for firm matches. Expanded clones get a size class; other rows say once, few or many, or leave the size out.

>.|TRBV7-6|few|TRBJ1-6
CASSFGTASESLHF
TGTGCCAGCAGCTTTGGGACGGCTTCAGAATCCCTCCACTTT
>.|TRBV28|.|TRBJ2-3
CATTMLDPDTQYF
TGTGCCACCACGATGCTTGACCCAGATACGCAGTATTTT
>TRBD2|TRBV7-6|.|TRBJ2-7
CASSHGTSGFHEQYF
TGTGCCAGCAGCCACGGGACTAGCGGGTTCCACGAGCAGTACTTC
>TRBD1|TRBV11-2|.|TRBJ1-1
CASSLAGGLGTEAFF
TGTGCCAGCAGCTTAGCAGGGGGCTTGGGCACTGAAGCTTTCTTT
>.|TRBV28|.|TRBJ1-1
CASSLDRHPGGAEAFF
TGTGCCAGCAGTTTGGACCGACACCCTGGAGGCGCTGAAGCTTTCTTT
>.|TRBV15|.|TRBJ1-5
CATGALEGNQPQHF
TGTGCCACCGGAGCATTGGAGGGCAATCAGCCCCAGCATTTT
>.|TRBV4-2|.|TRBJ1-4
CASSQRPEPTNEKLFF
TGTGCCAGCAGCCAGCGCCCGGAGCCAACTAATGAAAAACTGTTTTTT
>.|TRBV6-6|.|TRBJ1-6
CASRPTPNQPLHF
TGTGCCAGCAGGCCGACACCAAACCAGCCCCTCCACTTT
>.|TRBV18|.|TRBJ2-7
CASSPREGVSYEQYF
TGTGCCAGCTCACCTAGAGAGGGCGTCTCCTACGAGCAGTACTTC
>.|TRBV4-2|few|TRBJ1-2
CASSQGAGIYGYTF
TGTGCCAGCAGCCAAGGGGCAGGGATCTATGGCTACACCTTC
>.|TRBV4-1|.|TRBJ2-7
CASSQDPPGSYEQYF
TGCGCCAGCAGCCAAGATCCCCCAGGTTCCTACGAGCAGTACTTC
>TRBD1|TRBV7-2|once|TRBJ1-2
CASSSQGDGYTF
TGTGCCAGCAGCTCACAGGGGGACGGCTACACCTTC
>.|TRBV4-3|.|TRBJ1-1
CASSQVLGARVDHTEAFF
TGCGCCAGCAGCCAAGTTCTTGGGGCGAGGGTGGACCACACTGAAGCTTTCTTT
>.|TRBV2|.|TRBJ2-1
CASSPEGSLDEQFF
TGTGCCAGCAGCCCGGAGGGTTCTCTCGATGAGCAGTTCTTC
>TRBD1|TRBV29-1|.|TRBJ2-3
CSVAVQGAPDTQYF
TGCAGCGTGGCGGTACAGGGGGCCCCAGATACGCAGTATTTT
>TRBD2|TRBV7-8|.|TRBJ2-2
CASSSRTSGGGTGELFF
TGTGCCAGCAGCTCGCGGACTAGCGGAGGCGGGACCGGGGAGCTGTTTTTT
>.|TRBV6-4|.|TRBJ2-3
CASSDSPGGSTDTQYF
TGTGCCAGCAGTGACTCGCCGGGGGGCTCCACAGATACGCAGTATTTT
>.|TRBV7-8|.|TRBJ1-5
CASSFYGEGFTNSNQPQHF
TGTGCCAGCAGCTTTTACGGGGAGGGATTTACGAATAGCAATCAGCCCCAGCATTTT
>.|TRBV15|.|TRBJ2-3
CATSESTDTQYF
TGTGCCACCAGCGAAAGCACAGATACGCAGTATTTT
>TRBD2|TRBV5-5|few|TRBJ2-5
CASSLRLAAKQETQYF
TGTGCCAGCAGCTTACGACTAGCGGCGAAACAAGAGACCCAGTACTTC
>.|TRBV5-5|.|TRBJ2-7
CASSQSWVSNYEQYF
TGTGCCAGCAGCCAGAGTTGGGTCAGTAACTACGAGCAGTACTTC
>.|TRBV15|.|TRBJ2-7
CATSRDREPEQYF
TGTGCCACCAGCAGAGATCGAGAACCAGAGCAGTACTTC
>.|TRBV7-3|.|TRBJ2-1
CASSRPGSEQFF
TGTGCCAGCAGCCGTCCGGGGAGTGAGCAGTTCTTC
>.|TRBV7-6|.|TRBJ2-3
CASSPLQSSTDTQYF
TGTGCCAGCAGCCCATTACAATCTAGCACAGATACGCAGTATTTT
>.|TRBV27|.|TRBJ1-1
CASSDPTGRPNTEAFF
TGTGCCAGCAGTGACCCGACCGGGCGCCCGAACACTGAAGCTTTCTTT
>.|TRBV4-2|.|TRBJ2-4
CASSQGLEVNIQYF
TGTGCCAGCAGCCAAGGACTAGAGGTAAACATTCAGTACTTC
>TRBD1|TRBV5-6|.|TRBJ1-1
CASSLILTGGDTEAFF
TGTGCCAGCAGCTTGATCTTGACAGGGGGGGACACTGAAGCTTTCTTT
>TRBD2|TRBV11-2|.|TRBJ2-2
CASSFLAGGSGELFF
TGTGCCAGCAGCTTTCTAGCGGGAGGATCCGGGGAGCTGTTTTTT
>.|TRBV5-1|.|TRBJ2-2
CASSSTTNTGELFF
TGCGCCAGCAGCTCAACTACGAACACCGGGGAGCTGTTTTTT
>.|TRBV7-8|.|TRBJ2-3
CASSLQGRERTDTQYF
TGTGCCAGCAGCTTACAGGGGAGAGAGCGCACAGATACGCAGTATTTT
>.|TRBV5-6|.|TRBJ1-2
CASSSPPFYGYTF
TGTGCCAGCAGCTCCCCCCCCTTCTATGGCTACACCTTC
>TRBD2|TRBV30|.|TRBJ2-3
CAWGRSGRAEDTQYF
TGTGCCTGGGGGCGGTCCGGGAGGGCCGAAGATACGCAGTATTTT
>TRBD1|TRBV5-1|.|TRBJ2-7
CASSFRTGSYEQYF
TGCGCCAGCAGCTTTCGGACAGGCTCCTACGAGCAGTACTTC
>TRBD2|TRBV19|once|TRBJ2-3
CASSIGSGTNTDTQYF
TGTGCCAGTAGTATAGGTAGCGGGACGAACACAGATACGCAGTATTTT
>.|TRBV5-5|.|TRBJ1-5
CASSFGVELNQPQHF
TGTGCCAGCAGCTTTGGAGTGGAGCTTAATCAGCCCCAGCATTTT
>TRBD1|TRBV2|.|TRBJ1-1
CASSARTGETEAFF
TGTGCCAGCAGTGCAAGAACAGGGGAGACTGAAGCTTTCTTT
>.|TRBV27|.|TRBJ2-5
CARRARLYQETQYF
TGTGCCCGCCGGGCCAGGTTGTACCAAGAGACCCAGTACTTC
>TRBD2|TRBV28|.|TRBJ2-3
CASSFSVAGRDTQYF
TGTGCCAGCAGTTTCTCAGTAGCGGGGCGGGATACGCAGTATTTT
>TRBD1|TRBV6-6|.|TRBJ1-2
CASSYSPGGNYGYTF
TGTGCCAGCAGTTACTCGCCAGGGGGGAACTATGGCTACACCTTC
>TRBD2|TRBV5-1|.|TRBJ2-3
CASSPVSGRTDTQYF
TGCGCCAGCAGCCCGGTGAGCGGGAGAACAGATACGCAGTATTTT
>TRBD1|TRBV6-5|.|TRBJ1-5
CASSPRDRANQPQHF
TGTGCCAGCAGTCCCCGGGACAGGGCAAATCAGCCCCAGCATTTT
>.|TRBV7-8|.|TRBJ1-5
CASSSTNQPQHF
TGTGCCAGCAGCTCCACGAATCAGCCCCAGCATTTT
>.|TRBV25-1|.|TRBJ2-5
CASSEAGQETQYF
TGTGCCAGCAGCGAGGCAGGACAAGAGACCCAGTACTTC
>.|TRBV5-6|once|TRBJ2-3
CASSPSGRGQYF
TGTGCCAGCTCCCCCTCTGGGCGCGGGCAGTATTTT
>TRBD1|TRBV30|few|TRBJ2-7
CAWSIRGLFEQYF
TGTGCCTGGAGTATCAGGGGGCTTTTCGAGCAGTACTTC
>TRBD1|TRBV6-5|once|TRBJ1-2
CASRLQGALGYTF
TGTGCCAGCAGACTACAGGGGGCGCTTGGCTACACCTTC
>TRBD2|TRBV5-6|.|TRBJ2-3
CASSRRITSVSTDTQYF
TGTGCCAGCAGCCGGAGAATCACTAGCGTGAGCACAGATACGCAGTATTTT